This TCR beta chain was identified in a study of blood T cells in healthy people across ages. For every donor, a draw yielded ten milliliters of peripheral blood. PCR was performed a second time for about 6 to 11 cycles using a sample-barcoded 5' primer and a J-beta primer mix. TCRdb re-analysed the 5' RACE reads in MiXCR, keeping a single row per CDR3 protein. The table shows roughly 500,000 distinct CDR3 sequences, with around 24% occurring only once. CDR3 length equals 17 residues. After removal of 7 bases from V and 9 bases from J, the junction contained 18 bases not matched to a gene. Germline loops: CDR1 LNHDA, CDR2 SQIVND (reference sequence). In addition, the sample was reused for a study of T cells of mothers and their children.

The chain uses TRBV19 and TRBJ2-1, with TRBD2 matching over 10 bases. This TCR derives from a boy younger than 18 in good health. Sequenced material: blood. The CDR3 coding sequence is TGTGCCAGTACCCCTCTGTTCCCTAGCGGGAGCATGGGTGAGCAGTTCTTC. Translation: CASTPLFPSGSMGEQFF.